Sequencing of this T cell receptor beta chain was carried out in a study of blood T cells in healthy people across ages. Germline assignment: CDR1 KGHSH and CDR2 LQKENI. This CDR3 contains 11 residues. V lost 2 bases and J 5 bases, leaving 2 bases between the germline ends. Study observations and caveats: Changes seen in expanded clonotypes were possibly confounded by donor CMV status left unknown. Among T cells, TCR beta diversity per million cells dropped roughly linearly as age rose.

The use of a sample-barcoded 5' primer and a J-beta primer mix characterized a second PCR of 7 to 11 cycles. Using its own MiXCR run on the 5' RACE reads, TCRdb lists one record per CDR3 protein. The sample contains 780,000 or so distinct CDR3 sequences, about 25% of which appear only once. This clonotype was seen only a few times. Its specificity is unknown. The same specimen was also included in a second study, on T cells of mothers and their children. This second study says: A few healthy Caucasian mothers, along with their six children, served as the donors.

The sequence was obtained from a boy between 10 and 17 years old in good health. The sequenced material came from blood. The rearrangement joins TRBV18 to TRBJ2-3; D remains unclear. The DNA of the CDR3 is TGTGCCAGCTCACCAGTAGATACGCAGTATTTT. Its protein is CASSPVDTQYF.